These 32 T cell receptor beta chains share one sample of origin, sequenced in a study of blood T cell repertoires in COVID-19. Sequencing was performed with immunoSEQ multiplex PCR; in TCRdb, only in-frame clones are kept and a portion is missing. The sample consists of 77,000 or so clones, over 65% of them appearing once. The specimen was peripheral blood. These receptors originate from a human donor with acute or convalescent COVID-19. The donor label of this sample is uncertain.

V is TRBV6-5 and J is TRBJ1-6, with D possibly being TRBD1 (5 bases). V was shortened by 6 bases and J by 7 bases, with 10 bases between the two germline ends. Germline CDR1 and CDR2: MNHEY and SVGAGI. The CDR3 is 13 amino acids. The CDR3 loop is CASRPGQNSPLHF. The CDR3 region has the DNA TGTGCCAGCAGACCCGGACAAAATTCACCCCTCCACTTT.

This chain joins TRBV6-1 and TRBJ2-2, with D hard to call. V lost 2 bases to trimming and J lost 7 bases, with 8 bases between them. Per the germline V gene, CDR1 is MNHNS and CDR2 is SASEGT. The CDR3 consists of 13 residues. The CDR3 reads CASSELNGGELFF. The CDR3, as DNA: TGTGCCAGCAGTGAATTGAACGGCGGGGAGCTGTTTTTT.

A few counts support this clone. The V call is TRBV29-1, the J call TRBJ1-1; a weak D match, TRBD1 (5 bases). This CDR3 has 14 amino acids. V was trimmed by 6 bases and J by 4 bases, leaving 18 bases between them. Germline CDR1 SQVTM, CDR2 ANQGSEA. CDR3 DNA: TGCAGCGTCGCCCAGGGTTGGGGCGGCACTGAAGCTTTCTTT. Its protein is CSVAQGWGGTEAFF.

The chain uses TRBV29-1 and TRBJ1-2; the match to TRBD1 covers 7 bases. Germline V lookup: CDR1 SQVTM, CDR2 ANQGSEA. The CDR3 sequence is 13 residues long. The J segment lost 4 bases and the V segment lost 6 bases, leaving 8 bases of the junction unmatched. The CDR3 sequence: CSVATGVPYGYTF. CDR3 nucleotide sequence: TGCAGCGTGGCAACAGGGGTGCCCTATGGCTACACCTTC.

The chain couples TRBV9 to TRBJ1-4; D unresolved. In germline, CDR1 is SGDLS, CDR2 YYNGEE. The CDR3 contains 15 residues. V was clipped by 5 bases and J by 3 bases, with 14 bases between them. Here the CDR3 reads CASSAGIGANEKLFF. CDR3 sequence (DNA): TGTGCCAGCAGTGCCGGGATCGGGGCTAATGAAAAACTGTTTTTT.

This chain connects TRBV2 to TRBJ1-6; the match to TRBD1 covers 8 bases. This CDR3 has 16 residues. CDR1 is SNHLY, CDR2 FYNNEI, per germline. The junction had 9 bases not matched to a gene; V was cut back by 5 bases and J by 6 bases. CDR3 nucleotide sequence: TGTGCCAGCAGTCCAGGGGGCACACGCGTTAATTCACCCCTCCACTTT. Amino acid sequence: CASSPGGTRVNSPLHF.

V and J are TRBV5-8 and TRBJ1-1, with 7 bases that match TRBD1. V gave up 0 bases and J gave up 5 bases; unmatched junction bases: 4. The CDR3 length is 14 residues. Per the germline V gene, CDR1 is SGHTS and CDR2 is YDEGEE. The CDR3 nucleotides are TGTGCCAGCAGCTTGGGACAGGGCTTTACTGAAGCTTTCTTT. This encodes CASSLGQGFTEAFF.

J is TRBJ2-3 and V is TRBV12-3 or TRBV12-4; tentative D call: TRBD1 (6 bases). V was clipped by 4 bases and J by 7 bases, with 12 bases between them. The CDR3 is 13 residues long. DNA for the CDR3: TGTGCCAGCAGTTCGTCGACAGGAAATACGCAGTATTTT. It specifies CASSSSTGNTQYF.

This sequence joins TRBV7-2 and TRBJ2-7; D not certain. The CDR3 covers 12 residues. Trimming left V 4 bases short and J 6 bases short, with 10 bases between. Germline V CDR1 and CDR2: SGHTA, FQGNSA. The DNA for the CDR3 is TGTGCCAGCAGCTGGATCGGGTCCGAGCAGTACTTC. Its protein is CASSWIGSEQYF.

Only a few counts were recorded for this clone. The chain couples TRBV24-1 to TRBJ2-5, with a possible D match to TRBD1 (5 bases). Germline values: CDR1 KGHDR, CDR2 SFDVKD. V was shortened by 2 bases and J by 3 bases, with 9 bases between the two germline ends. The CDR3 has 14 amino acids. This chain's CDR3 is CATSDSLTEETQYF. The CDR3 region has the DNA TGTGCCACCAGTGATTCCCTGACAGAAGAGACCCAGTACTTC.

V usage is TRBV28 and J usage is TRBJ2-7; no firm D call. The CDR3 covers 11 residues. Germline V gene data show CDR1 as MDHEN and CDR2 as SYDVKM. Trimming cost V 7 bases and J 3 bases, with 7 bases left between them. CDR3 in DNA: TGTGCCAGCACCTCCGGCTACGAGCAGTACTTC. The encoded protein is CASTSGYEQYF.

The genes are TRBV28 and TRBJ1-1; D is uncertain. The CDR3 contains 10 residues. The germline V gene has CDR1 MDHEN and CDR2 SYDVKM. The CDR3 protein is CAVSHTEAFF. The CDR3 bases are TGTGCTGTTTCTCACACTGAAGCTTTCTTT.

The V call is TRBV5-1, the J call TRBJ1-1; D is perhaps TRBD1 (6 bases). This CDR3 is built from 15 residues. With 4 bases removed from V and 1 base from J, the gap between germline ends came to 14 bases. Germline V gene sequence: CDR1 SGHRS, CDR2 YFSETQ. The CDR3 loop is CASSLTGTQNTEAFF. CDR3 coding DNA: TGCGCCAGCAGCCTTACAGGGACCCAGAACACTGAAGCTTTCTTT.

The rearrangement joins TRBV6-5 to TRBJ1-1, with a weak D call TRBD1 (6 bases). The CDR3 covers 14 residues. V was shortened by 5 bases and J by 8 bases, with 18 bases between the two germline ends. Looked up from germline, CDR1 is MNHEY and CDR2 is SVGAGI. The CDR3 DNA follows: TGTGCCAGCAGTAGACAGGTCGTGTGGGAAGAAGCTTTCTTT. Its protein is CASSRQVVWEEAFF.

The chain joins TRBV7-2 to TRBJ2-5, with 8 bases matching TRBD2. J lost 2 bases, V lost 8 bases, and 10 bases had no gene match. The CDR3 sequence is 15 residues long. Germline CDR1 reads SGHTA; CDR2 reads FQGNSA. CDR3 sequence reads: CASGPRGAPQETQYF. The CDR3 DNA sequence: TGTGCCAGCGGCCCGCGGGGGGCGCCTCAAGAGACCCAGTACTTC.

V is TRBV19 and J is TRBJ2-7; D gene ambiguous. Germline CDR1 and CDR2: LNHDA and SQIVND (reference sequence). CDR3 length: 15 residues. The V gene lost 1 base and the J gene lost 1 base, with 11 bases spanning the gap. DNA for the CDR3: TGTGCCAGTAGTATAGGGGCAGGTTCATCCTACGAGCAGTACTTC. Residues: CASSIGAGSSYEQYF.

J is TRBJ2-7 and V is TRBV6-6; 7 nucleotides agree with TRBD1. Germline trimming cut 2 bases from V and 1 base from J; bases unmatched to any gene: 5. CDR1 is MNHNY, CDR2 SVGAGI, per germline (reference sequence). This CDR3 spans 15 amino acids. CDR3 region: CASSYEGAKSYEQYF. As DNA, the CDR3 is TGTGCCAGCAGTTACGAGGGGGCGAAGTCCTACGAGCAGTACTTC.

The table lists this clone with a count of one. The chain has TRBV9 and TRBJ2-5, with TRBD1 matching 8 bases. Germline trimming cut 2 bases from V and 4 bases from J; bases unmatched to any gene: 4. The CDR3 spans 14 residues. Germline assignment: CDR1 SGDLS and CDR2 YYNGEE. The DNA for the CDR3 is TGTGCCAGCAGCGTTGGACAGGGACGAGAGACCCAGTACTTC. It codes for CASSVGQGRETQYF. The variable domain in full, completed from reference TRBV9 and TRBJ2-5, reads DSGVTQTPKHLITATGQRVTLRCSPRSGDLSVYWYQQSLDQGLQFLIQYYNGEERAKGNILERFSAQQFPDLHSELNLSSLELGDSALYFCASSVGQGRETQYFGPGTRLLVL.

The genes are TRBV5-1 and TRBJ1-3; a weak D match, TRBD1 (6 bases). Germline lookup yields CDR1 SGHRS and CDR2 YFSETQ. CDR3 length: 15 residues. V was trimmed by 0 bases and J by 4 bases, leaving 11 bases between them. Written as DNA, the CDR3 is TGCGCCAGCAGCTTGGGCACAGGGCTAGGAAACACCATATATTTT. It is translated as CASSLGTGLGNTIYF.

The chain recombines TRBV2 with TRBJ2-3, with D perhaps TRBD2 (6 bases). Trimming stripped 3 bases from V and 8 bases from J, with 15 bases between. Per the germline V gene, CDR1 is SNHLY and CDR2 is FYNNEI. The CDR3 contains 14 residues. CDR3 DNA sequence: TGTGCCAGCAGTGAGTTGCGGGGCACGGGTACGCAGTATTTT. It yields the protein CASSELRGTGTQYF.

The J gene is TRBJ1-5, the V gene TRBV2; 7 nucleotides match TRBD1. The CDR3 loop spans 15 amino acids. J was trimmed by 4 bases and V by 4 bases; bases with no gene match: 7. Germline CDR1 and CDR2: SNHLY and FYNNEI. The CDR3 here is CASSGRTGGNQPQHF. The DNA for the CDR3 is TGTGCCAGCAGTGGAAGGACAGGAGGGAATCAGCCCCAGCATTTT.

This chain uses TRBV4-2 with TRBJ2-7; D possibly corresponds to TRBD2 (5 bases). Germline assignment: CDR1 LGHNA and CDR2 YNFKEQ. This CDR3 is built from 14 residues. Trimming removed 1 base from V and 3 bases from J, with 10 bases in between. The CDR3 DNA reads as TGTGCCAGCAGCCAAGTGGGGAGTATCTACGAGCAGTACTTC. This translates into CASSQVGSIYEQYF.

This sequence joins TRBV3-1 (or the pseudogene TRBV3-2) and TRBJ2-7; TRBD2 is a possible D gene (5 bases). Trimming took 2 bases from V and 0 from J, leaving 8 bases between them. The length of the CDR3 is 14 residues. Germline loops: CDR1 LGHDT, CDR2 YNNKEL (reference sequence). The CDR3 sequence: CASSQWESSYEQYF. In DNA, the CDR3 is TGTGCCAGCAGCCAATGGGAGTCCTCCTACGAGCAGTACTTC.

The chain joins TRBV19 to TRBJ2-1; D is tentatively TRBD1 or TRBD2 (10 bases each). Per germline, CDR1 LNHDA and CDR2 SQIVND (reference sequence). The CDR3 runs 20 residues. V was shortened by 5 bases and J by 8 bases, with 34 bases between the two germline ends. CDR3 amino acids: CASSGETGGLSGRAVYEQFF. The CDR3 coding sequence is TGTGCCAGTAGTGGAGAGACAGGGGGCCTGAGCGGGAGGGCCGTTTATGAGCAGTTCTTC. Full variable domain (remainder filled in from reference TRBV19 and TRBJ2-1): DGGITQSPKYLFRKEGQNVTLSCEQNLNHDAMYWYRQDPGQGLRLIYYSQIVNDFQKGDIAEGYSVSREKKESFPLTVTSAQKNPTAFYLCASSGETGGLSGRAVYEQFFGPGTRLTVL.

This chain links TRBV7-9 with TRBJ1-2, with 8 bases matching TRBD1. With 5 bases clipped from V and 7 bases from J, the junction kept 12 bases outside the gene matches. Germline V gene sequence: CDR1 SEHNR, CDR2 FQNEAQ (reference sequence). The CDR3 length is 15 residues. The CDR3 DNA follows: TGTGCCAGCAGCGTCTCGCCCCAGGGGGCAATTGGCTACACCTTC. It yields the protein CASSVSPQGAIGYTF.

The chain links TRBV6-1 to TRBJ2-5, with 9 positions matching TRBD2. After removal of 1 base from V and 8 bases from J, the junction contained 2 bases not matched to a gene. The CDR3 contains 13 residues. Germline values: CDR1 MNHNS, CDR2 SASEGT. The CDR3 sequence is CASSEGGGGTQYF. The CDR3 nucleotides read TGTGCCAGCAGTGAAGGCGGGGGGGGAACCCAGTACTTC.

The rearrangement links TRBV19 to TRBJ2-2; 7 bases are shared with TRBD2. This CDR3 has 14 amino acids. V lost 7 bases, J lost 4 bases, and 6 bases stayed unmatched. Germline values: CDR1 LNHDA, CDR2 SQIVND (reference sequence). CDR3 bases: TGTGCCAGTACCTCCCCGGGGGGCACCGGGGAGCTGTTTTTT. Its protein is CASTSPGGTGELFF.

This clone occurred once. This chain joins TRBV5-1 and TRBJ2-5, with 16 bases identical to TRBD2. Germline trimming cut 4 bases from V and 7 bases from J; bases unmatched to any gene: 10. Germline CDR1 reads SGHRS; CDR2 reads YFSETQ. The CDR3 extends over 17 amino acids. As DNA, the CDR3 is TGCGCCAGCAGCCCCCGGGGGACTAGCGGGGGGGGCGCGACCCAGTACTTC. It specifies CASSPRGTSGGGATQYF.

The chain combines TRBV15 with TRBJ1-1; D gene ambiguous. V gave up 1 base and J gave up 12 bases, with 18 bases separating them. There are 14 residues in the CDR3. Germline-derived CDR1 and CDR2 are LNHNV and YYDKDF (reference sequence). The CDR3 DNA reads TGTGCCACCAGCAGAGCCCGGCGCGTCGGAGGGACTTTCTTT. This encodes CATSRARRVGGTFF.

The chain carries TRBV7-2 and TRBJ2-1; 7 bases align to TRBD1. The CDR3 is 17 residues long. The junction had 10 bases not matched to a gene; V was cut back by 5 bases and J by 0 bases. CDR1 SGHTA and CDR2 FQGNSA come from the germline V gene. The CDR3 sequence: CASSTRQGRSSYNEQFF. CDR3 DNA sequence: TGTGCCAGCAGCACTCGACAGGGACGGAGCTCCTACAATGAGCAGTTCTTC.

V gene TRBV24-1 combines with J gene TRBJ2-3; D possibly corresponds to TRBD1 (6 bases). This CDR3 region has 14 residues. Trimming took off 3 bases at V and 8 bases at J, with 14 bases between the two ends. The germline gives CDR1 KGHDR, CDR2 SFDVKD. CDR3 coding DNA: TGTGCCACCAGTGATATCAACAGGGCAGGTACGCAGTATTTT. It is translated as CATSDINRAGTQYF.

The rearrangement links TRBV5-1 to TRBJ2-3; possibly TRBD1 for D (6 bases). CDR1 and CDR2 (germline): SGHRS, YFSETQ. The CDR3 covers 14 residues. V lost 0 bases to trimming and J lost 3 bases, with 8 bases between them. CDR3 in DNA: TGCGCCAGCAGCTTGGGGACAGAAACAGATACGCAGTATTTT. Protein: CASSLGTETDTQYF.